This TCR beta chain was retrieved from a study of siplizumab effects on memory and regulatory T cells. The CDR3 covers 11 residues. Trimming cost V 3 bases and J 11 bases, with 10 bases left between them. From germline, CDR1 is DFQATT and CDR2 SNEGSKA (reference sequence). On this clone: Antigen unknown.

Assay: immunoSEQ multiplex PCR; the TCRdb copy retains only in-frame clones and omits some. Here the sample spans more than 85,000 clones, more than 85% being singletons. Whole-study results and caveats: In unstimulated cells, naive T cells appeared more diverse than memory T cells and seemed major alloresponse contributors.

Sequenced material: CD4+ T cells sorted from blood. The receptor's source is a human donor in good health. Some clones in this sample may be carry-over from other donors' samples. The chain joins TRBV20-1 to TRBJ1-4; no clear D gene. The CDR3, as DNA: TGCAGTGCTAGTGAAGAGTTGAAACTGTTTTTT. Protein: CSASEELKLFF.